The T cell receptor (beta chain) described here comes from a study of regulatory T cells in long-lasting Graves disease. Study-level findings and limits: Among the persistent patients, some 2,900 public clonotypes were shared, more than the 750 to 1,000 shared among new patients.

CDR3 length equals 15 residues. Looked up from germline, CDR1 is LGHDT and CDR2 is YNNKEL (reference sequence). V was pared by 5 bases and J by 8 bases, with 9 bases of the junction left unmatched. Time point in this sample: newly diagnosed GD, antithyroid drugs for less than 3 months. The TCR library used RNA extracted from PBMCs. Ten or more counts support this clonotype. Antigen: not known. Arm-PCR of CDR3 regions with iRepertoire HTBI primers generated TCR beta libraries. MiXCR was run by TCRdb on the multiplex PCR reads, yielding one entry per CDR3 protein. The table shows approximately 390,000 distinct CDR3 sequences, with 16% occurring only once. These sequences were also reported in another study, on T cells in Graves' hyperthyroidism and ophthalmopathy.

The clonotype originates from a woman in her late teens or twenties with Graves disease. The specimen was peripheral blood mononuclear cells (PBMCs), collected at new diagnosis, from a patient treated with antithyroid drugs. The chain couples TRBV3-1 to TRBJ1-4, with 9 bases identical to TRBD1. The CDR3 is CASSKLGQGSEKLFF. DNA for the CDR3: TGTGCCAGCAGCAAATTGGGACAGGGTAGCGAAAAACTGTTTTTT.